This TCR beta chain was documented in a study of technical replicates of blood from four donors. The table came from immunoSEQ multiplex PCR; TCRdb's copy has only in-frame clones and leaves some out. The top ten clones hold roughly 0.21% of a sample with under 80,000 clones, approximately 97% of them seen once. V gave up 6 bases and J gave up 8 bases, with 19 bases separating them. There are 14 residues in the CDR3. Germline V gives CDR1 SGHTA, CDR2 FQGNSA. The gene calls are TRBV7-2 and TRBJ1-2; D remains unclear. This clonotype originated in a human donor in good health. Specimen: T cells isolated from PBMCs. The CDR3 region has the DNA TGTGCCAGCAGAAGTCCGGGCCCAGCGGACGGCTACACCTTC. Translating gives CASRSPGPADGYTF.